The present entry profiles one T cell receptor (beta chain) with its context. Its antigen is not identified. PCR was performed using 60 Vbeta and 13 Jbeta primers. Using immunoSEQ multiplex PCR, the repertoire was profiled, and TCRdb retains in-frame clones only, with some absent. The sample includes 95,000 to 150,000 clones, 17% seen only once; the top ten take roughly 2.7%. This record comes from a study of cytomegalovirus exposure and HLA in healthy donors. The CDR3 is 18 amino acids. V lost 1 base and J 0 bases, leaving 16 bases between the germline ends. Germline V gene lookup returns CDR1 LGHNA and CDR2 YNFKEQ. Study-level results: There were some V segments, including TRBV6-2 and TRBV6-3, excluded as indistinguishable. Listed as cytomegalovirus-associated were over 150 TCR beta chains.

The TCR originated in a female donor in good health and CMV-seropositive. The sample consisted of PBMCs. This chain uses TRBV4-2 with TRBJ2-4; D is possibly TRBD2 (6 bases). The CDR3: CASSQALGGTLAKNIQYF. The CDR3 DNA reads TGTGCCAGCAGCCAAGCGCTAGGAGGGACCTTAGCCAAAAACATTCAGTACTTC.